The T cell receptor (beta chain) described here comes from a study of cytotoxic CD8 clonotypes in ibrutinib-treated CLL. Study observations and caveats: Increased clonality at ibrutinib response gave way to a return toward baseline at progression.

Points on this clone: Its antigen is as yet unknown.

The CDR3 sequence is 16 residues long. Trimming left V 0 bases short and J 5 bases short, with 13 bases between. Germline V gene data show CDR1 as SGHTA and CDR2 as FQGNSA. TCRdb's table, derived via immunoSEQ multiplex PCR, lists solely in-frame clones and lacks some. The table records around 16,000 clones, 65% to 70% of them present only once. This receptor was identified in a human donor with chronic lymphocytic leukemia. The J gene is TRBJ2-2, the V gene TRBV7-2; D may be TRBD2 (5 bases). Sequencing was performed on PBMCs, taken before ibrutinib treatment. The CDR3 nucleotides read TGTGCCAGCAGCTTAGCGGGCGGAGGACGTACCGGGGAGCTGTTTTTT. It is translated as CASSLAGGGRTGELFF.